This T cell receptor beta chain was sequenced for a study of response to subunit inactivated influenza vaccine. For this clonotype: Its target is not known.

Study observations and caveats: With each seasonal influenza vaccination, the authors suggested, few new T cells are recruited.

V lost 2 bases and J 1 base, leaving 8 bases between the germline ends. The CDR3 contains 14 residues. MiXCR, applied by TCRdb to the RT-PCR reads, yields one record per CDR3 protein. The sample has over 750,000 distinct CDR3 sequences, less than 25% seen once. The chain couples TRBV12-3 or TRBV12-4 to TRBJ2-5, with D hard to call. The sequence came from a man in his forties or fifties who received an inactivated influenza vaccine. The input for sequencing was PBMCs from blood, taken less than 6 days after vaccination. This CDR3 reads CASSLRAIQETQYF. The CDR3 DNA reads TGTGCCAGCAGTTTACGGGCCATCCAAGAGACCCAGTACTTC.